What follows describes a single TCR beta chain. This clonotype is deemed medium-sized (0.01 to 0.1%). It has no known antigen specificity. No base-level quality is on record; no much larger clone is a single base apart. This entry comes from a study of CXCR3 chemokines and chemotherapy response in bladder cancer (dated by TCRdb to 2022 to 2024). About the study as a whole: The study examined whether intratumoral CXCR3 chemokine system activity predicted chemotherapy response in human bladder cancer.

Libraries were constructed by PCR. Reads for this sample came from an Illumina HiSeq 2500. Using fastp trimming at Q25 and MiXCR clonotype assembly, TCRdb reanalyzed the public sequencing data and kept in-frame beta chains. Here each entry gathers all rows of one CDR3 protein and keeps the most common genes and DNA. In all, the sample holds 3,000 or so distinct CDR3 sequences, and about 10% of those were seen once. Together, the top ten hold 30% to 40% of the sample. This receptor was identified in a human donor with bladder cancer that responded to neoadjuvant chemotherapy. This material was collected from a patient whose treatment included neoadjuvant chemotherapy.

This receptor has the CDR3 CASSTTRLGYEQYF. The nucleotides are TGTGCCAGCAGCACGACCAGACTCGGATACGAGCAGTACTTC. The chain links TRBV6-6 with TRBJ2-7, with no D gene named confidently. The V and J ends are trimmed by 6 bases and 4 bases, leaving 16 bases between them. Inclusive of the bounding cysteine and phenylalanine, the CDR3 is 14 residues long. The kept DNA is CDR3 alone, 42 bases in frame from the first base. CDR1 and CDR2 are read off the germline V gene (reference sequence) as MNHNY and SVGAGI.